This TCR beta chain was identified during a study of T cells in Graves' hyperthyroidism and ophthalmopathy. Looking at the study overall: Peripheral blood sampling occurred at initial diagnosis, before any treatment.

This clonotype was seen at least ten times. The germline V and J ends were trimmed by 0 bases and 1 base, with 17 bases remaining between them. This CDR3 has 18 residues. Germline-derived CDR1 and CDR2 are MNHEY and SVGAGI. Amplification yielded TCR beta CDR3 regions, with RNA transcripts as the source. The primer set for the first-round RT-PCR of the TCR CDR3 was HTBI. TCRdb reprocessed the multiplex PCR reads via MiXCR and lists one record per CDR3 protein. The data contain roughly 400,000 distinct CDR3 sequences, 15% to 19% of them singletons. The chain recombines TRBV6-5 with TRBJ2-3; TRBD2 might be the D (5 bases). This TCR was recovered from a woman younger than 30 with Graves' hyperthyroidism that later progressed to Graves' ophthalmopathy. Material: blood. This CDR3 reads CASSYSAAGGTGTDTQYF. CDR3 nucleotides: TGTGCCAGCAGTTACTCAGCGGCTGGAGGTACGGGCACAGATACGCAGTATTTT.